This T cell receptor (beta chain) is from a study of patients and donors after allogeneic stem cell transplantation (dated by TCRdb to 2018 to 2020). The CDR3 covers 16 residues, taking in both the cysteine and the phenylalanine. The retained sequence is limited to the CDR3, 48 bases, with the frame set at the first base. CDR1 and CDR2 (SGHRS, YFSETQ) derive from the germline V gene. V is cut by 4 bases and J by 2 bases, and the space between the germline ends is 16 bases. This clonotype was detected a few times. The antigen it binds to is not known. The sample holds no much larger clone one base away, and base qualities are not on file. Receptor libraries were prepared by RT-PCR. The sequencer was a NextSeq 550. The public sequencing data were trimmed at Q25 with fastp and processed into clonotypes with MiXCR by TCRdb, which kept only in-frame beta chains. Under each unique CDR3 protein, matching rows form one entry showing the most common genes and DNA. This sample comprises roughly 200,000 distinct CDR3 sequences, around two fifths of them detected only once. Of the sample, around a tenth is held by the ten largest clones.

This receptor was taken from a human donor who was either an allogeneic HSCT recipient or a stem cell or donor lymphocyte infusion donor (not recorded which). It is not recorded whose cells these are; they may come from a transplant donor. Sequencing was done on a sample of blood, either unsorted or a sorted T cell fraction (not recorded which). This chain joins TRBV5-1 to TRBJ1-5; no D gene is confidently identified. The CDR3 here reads CASSESPGAGNQPQHF. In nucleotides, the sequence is TGCGCCAGCAGCGAGTCTCCGGGCGCGGGCAATCAGCCCCAGCATTTT.